A single sample gave rise to the 19 T cell receptor beta chains below, sequenced in a study of T-cell reconstitution after alpha-beta-depleted transplantation in children listed by TCRdb under 2016. Library preparation used PCR. TCRdb records Illumina HiSeq 2500 as the sequencer. To normalize quantification of the TCRbeta repertoire, the TCR libraries were built with molecular barcoding that relied on unique molecular identifiers. In-frame beta chains were kept once TCRdb had trimmed the public reads at Q25 with fastp and called clones with MiXCR. Every distinct CDR3 protein forms one entry, paired with its most common genes and DNA. In all, the sample holds around 680,000 distinct CDR3 sequences, and approximately 15% of those were seen once. The top ten constitute approximately 1% of the sample. The sample here was PBMCs from the stem cell graft donor, taken from the stem cell graft. The origin of the receptors is a human donor who donated a stem cell graft to a child with acute myeloid leukemia.

This clonotype turned up a few times. Here the CDR3 DNA reads TGTGCCAGCAGCTTAGCGGGTTTGGAACTAGCGCAGTATTTT. It translates to CASSLAGLELAQYF. The gene calls are TRBV7-9 and TRBJ2-3; D is perhaps TRBD2 (5 bases). This CDR3 contains 14 residues. Germline-derived CDR1 and CDR2 are SEHNR and FQNEAQ (reference sequence). Trimming removed 0 bases at V and 10 bases at J, with 14 bases between. The full variable domain, rest sourced from reference TRBV7-9 and TRBJ2-3, is DTGVSQNPRHKITKRGQNVTFRCDPISEHNRLYWYRQTLGQGPEFLTYFQNEAQLEKSRLLSDRFSAERPKGSFSTLEIQRTEQGDSAMYLCASSLAGLELAQYFGPGTRLTVL.

This clonotype was observed at least ten times. The chain combines TRBV20-1 with TRBJ1-2; TRBD1 might be the D (6 bases). The CDR3 totals 14 residues. Trimming stripped 5 bases from V and 2 bases from J, with 15 bases between. Germline-derived CDR1 and CDR2 are DFQATT and SNEGSKA (reference sequence). CDR3: CSAGGPGHNYGYTF. In DNA, the CDR3 is TGCAGTGCTGGGGGCCCGGGACACAACTATGGCTACACCTTC.

This sequence joins TRBV6-6 and TRBJ1-5; TRBD1 matches 9 bases. Germline loops: CDR1 MNHNY, CDR2 SVGAGI (reference sequence). CDR3 length equals 15 residues. V was pared by 8 bases and J by 6 bases, with 11 bases of the junction left unmatched. The CDR3 DNA reads as TGTGCCAGCCAGAGGACAGGGGAGATTTTTCAGCCCCAGCATTTT. Translated, it gives CASQRTGEIFQPQHF.

This chain uses TRBV5-6 with TRBJ2-7; D gene unclear. The germline V gene encodes CDR1 SGHDT and CDR2 YYEEEE. V was clipped by 1 base and J by 7 bases, with 18 bases between them. The length of the CDR3 is 15 residues. In DNA, the CDR3 is TGTGCCAGCAGCTTGTACTCGGACCTTACCTTGGAGCAGTACGTC. Encoded protein: CASSLYSDLTLEQYV.

This chain uses TRBV7-2 with TRBJ1-1; D is uncertain. The CDR3 has 14 residues. V shed 1 base and J shed 8 bases, with 14 bases lying between them. Germline V gene data show CDR1 as SGHTA and CDR2 as FQGNSA. DNA of the CDR3: TGTGCCAGCAGCTTAGAAGTTTCCGCTTACGAAGCTTTCTTT. Translating gives CASSLEVSAYEAFF. Full variable domain (remainder filled in from reference TRBV7-2 and TRBJ1-1): GAGVSQSPSNKVTEKGKDVELRCDPISGHTALYWYRQSLGQGLEFLIYFQGNSAPDKSGLPSDRFSAERTGGSVSTLTIQRTQQEDSAVYLCASSLEVSAYEAFFGQGTRLTVV.

Ten or more counts support this clonotype. V usage is TRBV29-1 and J usage is TRBJ2-1, with 14 positions matching TRBD2. The germline CDR1 and CDR2 sequences are SQVTM and ANQGSEA. J lost 4 bases, V lost 6 bases, and 5 bases had no gene match. The CDR3 runs to 15 residues. The CDR3 nucleotides are TGCAGCGTGAATGGACTAGCGGGGGGTTACAATGAGCAGTTCTTC. This encodes CSVNGLAGGYNEQFF.

CDR3: CASSVDANQPQHF. The CDR3 coding sequence is TGTGCCAGCAGCGTAGACGCAAATCAGCCCCAGCATTTT. The chain joins TRBV9 to TRBJ1-5; no definite D call. The CDR3 sequence is 13 residues long. Germline loops: CDR1 SGDLS, CDR2 YYNGEE. Trimming removed 0 bases at V and 4 bases at J, with 5 bases between.

The rearrangement uses TRBV11-2 and TRBJ2-3; D is ambiguous. The CDR3 covers 17 residues. CDR1 is SGHAT and CDR2 is FQNNGV in the germline V gene. Trimming shortened V by 4 bases and J by 0 bases, and 17 bases separated the two germline ends. The DNA for the CDR3 is TGTGCCAGCAGCTCCCGGGTGAGGAGATCTAGCACAGATACGCAGTATTTT. Translated, it gives CASSSRVRRSSTDTQYF.

This clonotype was observed at least ten times. V and J are TRBV6-1 and TRBJ2-6, with D hard to call. Per the germline V gene, CDR1 is MNHNS and CDR2 is SASEGT. V was pared by 7 bases and J by 0 bases, with 10 bases between. The CDR3 is 15 residues long. The CDR3 spells CASKGSSSGANVLTF. The CDR3 DNA is TGTGCCAGCAAGGGCAGCAGCTCTGGGGCCAACGTCCTGACTTTC.

This clonotype was seen more than once but under ten times. CDR3 nucleotide sequence: TGTGCCAGCAGTTTTCTTGGGGGCGCCTACAATGAGCAGTTCTTC. The encoded protein is CASSFLGGAYNEQFF. The chain has TRBV12-3 or TRBV12-4 and TRBJ2-1; tentatively, D is TRBD1 (6 bases). The CDR3 has 15 amino acids. The germline V and J ends were trimmed by 3 bases and 2 bases, with 11 bases remaining between them.

This clonotype appeared a few times. The rearrangement uses TRBV12-3 or TRBV12-4 and TRBJ1-1; possibly TRBD1 for D (6 bases). The ends were cut back, 6 bases at V and 5 bases at J, with 16 bases in the middle. This CDR3 has 14 residues. This CDR3 reads CASRQKGGGTEAFF. The CDR3 nucleotides read TGTGCCAGCAGGCAAAAAGGGGGAGGAACTGAAGCTTTCTTT.

This clonotype was counted a few times. The chain employs TRBV20-1 and TRBJ2-1; TRBD2 matches 15 bases. V lost 6 bases, J lost 0 bases, and 12 bases stayed unmatched. The V gene's germline CDR1 is DFQATT and CDR2 SNEGSKA (reference sequence). The CDR3 extends over 19 amino acids. CDR3 DNA sequence: TGCAGTGCCCTGGGACTAGCGGGGGGCATAGTCGACTCCTACAATGAGCAGTTCTTC. This translates into CSALGLAGGIVDSYNEQFF.

This clonotype was seen many times. J is TRBJ1-1 and V is TRBV27; 10 bases are a match to TRBD1. Trimming took 4 bases from V and 5 from J; bases not matched to a gene: 10. The germline V gene encodes CDR1 MNHEY and CDR2 SMNVEV (reference sequence). The CDR3 spans 16 residues. CDR3 DNA sequence: TGTGCCAGCAGTTCGACAGGGGGCTATCGGGGGACTGAAGCTTTCTTT. It yields the protein CASSSTGGYRGTEAFF.

This clonotype showed up just once. J is TRBJ2-7 and V is TRBV28; D ambiguous. This CDR3 is built from 17 residues. Looked up from germline, CDR1 is MDHEN and CDR2 is SYDVKM. V was pared by 2 bases and J by 2 bases, with 19 bases between. The CDR3 here is CASSLNKWNQTAYEQYV. The CDR3 nucleotides read TGTGCCAGCAGTTTAAATAAATGGAACCAAACAGCCTACGAGCAGTACGTC.

The rearrangement links TRBV6-5 to TRBJ1-1, with D uncertain. Germline V CDR1 and CDR2: MNHEY, SVGAGI. V was trimmed by 2 bases and J by 1 base, leaving 8 bases between them. This CDR3 contains 14 residues. CDR3: CASSYATTNTEAFF. For the CDR3, the DNA is TGTGCCAGCAGTTACGCCACGACGAACACTGAAGCTTTCTTT.

This clonotype was detected ten times or more. The chain has TRBV6-1 and TRBJ1-2; D ambiguous. This CDR3 contains 15 residues. Per germline, CDR1 MNHNS and CDR2 SASEGT. V lost 5 bases and J lost 7, with 20 bases in between. CDR3 loop: CASSSPTVGVTGYTF. The DNA for the CDR3 is TGTGCCAGCAGTAGTCCCACCGTGGGCGTTACTGGCTACACCTTC.

In its sample, this clonotype was seen a few times. The V gene is TRBV5-5, the J gene TRBJ2-2; possibly TRBD1 or TRBD2 for D (5 bases each). The germline V gene has CDR1 SGHKS and CDR2 YYEKEE (reference sequence). The V gene lost 4 bases and the J gene lost 4 bases, with 20 bases spanning the gap. This CDR3 contains 17 residues. This CDR3 reads CASSLQVRGGSTGELFF. CDR3 bases: TGTGCCAGCAGCCTGCAAGTGAGGGGCGGAAGCACCGGGGAGCTGTTTTTT.

This clonotype was observed a few times. The chain is built from TRBV27 and TRBJ2-7; maybe TRBD1 (6 bases). Deletions cut 8 bases from V and 7 bases from J, with 18 bases between. Germline lookup yields CDR1 MNHEY and CDR2 SMNVEV (reference sequence). This CDR3 spans 13 amino acids. CDR3 nucleotides: TGTGCCAGCGGTTATCGTGCAGGGGTTGAGCAGTACGTC. This translates into CASGYRAGVEQYV.

In its sample, this clonotype was seen many times. V is TRBV12-3 or TRBV12-4 and J is TRBJ1-5; 9 bases fit TRBD1. The J segment lost 7 bases and the V segment lost 7 bases, leaving 5 bases of the junction unmatched. The CDR3 totals 13 residues. This chain's CDR3 is CASTLDRGQPQHF. CDR3 nucleotides: TGTGCCAGCACTCTGGACAGGGGCCAGCCCCAGCATTTT.